This TCR beta chain was identified during a study of Ad26.COV2.S vaccination and SARS-CoV-2 variants. Study-level background: Vaccine-arm donor from the placebo-controlled COV1001 Ad26.COV2.S trial. Intramuscularly, Ad26.COV2.S was given either once or twice, 56 days apart.

Produced via immunoSEQ multiplex PCR; TCRdb's table is partial and in-frame only. Counted here are 320,000 or so clones, about 90% occurring once; the ten biggest clones make up approximately 5%. Treatment given: approximately 18 received Ad26.COV2.S at low or high dose, single or two shots; several received placebo; per-sample allocation not given. Sampling took place 63 days after the first vaccine or placebo injection. Within Boston, the person who donated was an adult of 18-55 years. V lost 5 bases, J lost 0 bases, and 7 bases lay in between. Germline CDR1 and CDR2: SGHTA and FQGTGA. There are 13 residues in the CDR3.

The material sequenced was peripheral blood, taken in a trial of Ad26.COV2.S vaccine versus placebo. This sequence originates from a person aged 18 to 59 who received the Ad26.COV2.S COVID-19 vaccine or a placebo. V is TRBV7-3 and J is TRBJ1-1, with a tentative D call TRBD1 (6 bases). The CDR3 DNA is TGTGCCAGCAGCGGGGGCATGAACACTGAAGCTTTCTTT. Amino acids: CASSGGMNTEAFF.